The entry below describes one TCR beta chain. This sample was taken from a study of T-cell reconstitution after alpha-beta-depleted transplantation in children. V shed 3 bases and J shed 5 bases, with 11 bases lying between them. The germline gives CDR1 SGHAT, CDR2 FQNNGV. This CDR3 spans 14 amino acids. It was with unique molecular identifiers that the TCRbeta library was prepared. TCRdb reanalysed the PCR reads using MiXCR and keeps one entry per CDR3 protein. The table lists 250,000 or so distinct CDR3 sequences, 20% to 30% of them singletons. This sequence joins TRBV11-2 and TRBJ2-1; no clear D. This clonotype was obtained from a female patient between 2 and 15 years old who had a stem cell transplant for congenital amegakaryocytic thrombocytopenia, so the T cells may come from the graft donor. Material: PBMCs, mostly from graft donor cells, obtained 360 days after TCRalphabeta/CD19-depleted stem cell transplant. CDR3 in amino acids: CASSFSLLNNEQFF. CDR3 in DNA: TGTGCCAGCAGCTTCTCGCTCCTTAACAATGAGCAGTTCTTC.